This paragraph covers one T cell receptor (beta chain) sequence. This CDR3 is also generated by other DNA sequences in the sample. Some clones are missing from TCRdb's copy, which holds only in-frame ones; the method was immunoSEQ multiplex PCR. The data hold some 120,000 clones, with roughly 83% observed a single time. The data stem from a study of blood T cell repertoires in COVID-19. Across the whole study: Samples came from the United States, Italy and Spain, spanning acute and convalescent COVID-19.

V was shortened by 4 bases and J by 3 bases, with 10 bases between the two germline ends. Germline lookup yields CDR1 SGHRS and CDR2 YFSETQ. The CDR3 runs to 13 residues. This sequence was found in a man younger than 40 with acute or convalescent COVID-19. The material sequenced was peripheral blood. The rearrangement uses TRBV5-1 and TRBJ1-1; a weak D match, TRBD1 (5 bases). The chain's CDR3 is CASSLQGDTEAFF. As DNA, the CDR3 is TGCGCCAGCAGCCTTCAGGGTGACACTGAAGCTTTCTTT.